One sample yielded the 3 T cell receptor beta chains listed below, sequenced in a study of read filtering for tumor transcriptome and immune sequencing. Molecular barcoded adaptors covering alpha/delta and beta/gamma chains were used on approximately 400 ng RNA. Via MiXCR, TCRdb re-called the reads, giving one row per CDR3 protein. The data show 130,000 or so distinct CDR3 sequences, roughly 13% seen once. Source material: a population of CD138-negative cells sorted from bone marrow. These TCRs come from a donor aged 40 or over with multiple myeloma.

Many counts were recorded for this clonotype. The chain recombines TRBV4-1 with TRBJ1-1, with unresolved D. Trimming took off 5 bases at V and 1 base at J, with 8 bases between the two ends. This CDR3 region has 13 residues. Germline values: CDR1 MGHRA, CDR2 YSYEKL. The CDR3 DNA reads TGCGCCAGCAGCTTCACGGGGAACACTGAAGCTTTCTTT. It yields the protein CASSFTGNTEAFF.

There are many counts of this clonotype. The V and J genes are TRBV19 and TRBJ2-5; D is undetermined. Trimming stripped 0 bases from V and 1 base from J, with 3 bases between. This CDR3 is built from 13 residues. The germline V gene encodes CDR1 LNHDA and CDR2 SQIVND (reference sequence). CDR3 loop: CASSIEGQETQYF. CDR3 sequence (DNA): TGTGCCAGTAGTATAGAAGGCCAAGAGACCCAGTACTTC.

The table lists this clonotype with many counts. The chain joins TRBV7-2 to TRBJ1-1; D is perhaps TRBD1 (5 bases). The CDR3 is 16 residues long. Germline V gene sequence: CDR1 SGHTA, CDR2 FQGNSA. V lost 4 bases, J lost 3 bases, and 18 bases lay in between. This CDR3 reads CASSSLLGGVDTEAFF. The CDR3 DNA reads TGTGCCAGCAGCTCCCTCTTGGGGGGAGTTGACACTGAAGCTTTCTTT.